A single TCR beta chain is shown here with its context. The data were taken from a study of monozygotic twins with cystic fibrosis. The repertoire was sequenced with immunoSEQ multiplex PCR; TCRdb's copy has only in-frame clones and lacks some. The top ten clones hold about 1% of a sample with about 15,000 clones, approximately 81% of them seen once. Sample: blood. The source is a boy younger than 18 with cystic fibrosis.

The CDR3 loop reads CASSPPPLSSYNEQFF. CDR3 DNA: TGTGCCAGCTCACCACCGCCACTGAGCTCCTACAATGAGCAGTTCTTC. The chain couples TRBV18 to TRBJ2-1; no firm D call. The V gene lost 0 bases and the J gene lost 0 bases, with 9 bases spanning the gap. This CDR3 comprises 16 residues. The germline CDR1 and CDR2 sequences are KGHSH and LQKENI.